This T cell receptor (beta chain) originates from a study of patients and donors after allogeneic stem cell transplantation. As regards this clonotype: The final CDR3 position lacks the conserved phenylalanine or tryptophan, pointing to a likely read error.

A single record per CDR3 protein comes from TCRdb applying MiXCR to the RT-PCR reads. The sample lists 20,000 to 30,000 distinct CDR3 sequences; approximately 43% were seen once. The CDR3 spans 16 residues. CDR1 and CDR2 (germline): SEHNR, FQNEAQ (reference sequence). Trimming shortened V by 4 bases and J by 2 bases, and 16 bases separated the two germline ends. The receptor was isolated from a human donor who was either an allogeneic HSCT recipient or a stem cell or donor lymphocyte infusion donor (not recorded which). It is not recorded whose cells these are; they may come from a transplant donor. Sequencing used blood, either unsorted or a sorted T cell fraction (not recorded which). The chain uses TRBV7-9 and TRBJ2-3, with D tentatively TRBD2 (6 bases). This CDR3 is CASSSGTGESTDTQYL. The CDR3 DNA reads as TGTGCCAGCAGCTCCGGGACGGGAGAGTCCACAGATACGCAGTATTTG.